These T cell receptor beta chains were read from a single sample in a study of shared clonotypes between healthy human individuals. Only in-frame clones appear in the TCRdb table, and some are missing; sequencing was by immunoSEQ multiplex PCR. The table shows under 650,000 clones, with roughly 95% occurring only once. Sequencing was carried out using naive CD4+ T cells sorted from blood. The receptor set was obtained from a woman aged 25 to 39 in good health. Both conserved end residues are part of each CDR3. The order of the fields is D gene, J gene, CDR3 length, V gene, clone size, CDR3 protein, CDR3 DNA. D genes are given only for firm matches. Where a row states a size, it is once, few, many or the class of an expanded clone; other rows omit it.

>.|TRBJ2-1|12|TRBV2|.
CASTSSYNEQFF
TGTGCCAGCACAAGCTCCTACAATGAGCAGTTCTTC
>.|TRBJ2-7|16|TRBV7-9|.
CASSSYGGYTSYEQYF
TGTGCCAGCAGCTCGTATGGGGGATATACCTCCTACGAGCAGTACTTC
>.|TRBJ1-5|16|TRBV28|.
CASSIPGTEVGAPQHF
TGTGCCAGCAGTATCCCCGGGACCGAGGTTGGGGCGCCCCAGCATTTT
>TRBD1|TRBJ1-2|18|TRBV28|.
CASSLVFRGRLYNYGYTF
TGTGCCAGCAGTTTGGTTTTTAGGGGGCGCCTTTACAACTATGGCTACACCTTC
>TRBD1|TRBJ1-2|13|TRBV6-1|.
CASGTVPNYGYTF
TGTGCCAGCGGGACAGTGCCAAACTATGGCTACACCTTC
>.|TRBJ1-2|12|TRBV28|.
CASSFGFYGYTF
TGTGCCAGCAGTTTCGGGTTCTATGGCTACACCTTC
>.|TRBJ1-5|15|TRBV7-8|.
CASSLGGVSNQPQHF
TGTGCCAGCAGCTTAGGAGGGGTTAGCAATCAGCCCCAGCATTTT
>.|TRBJ2-1|13|TRBV10-3|.
CAISGASESEQFF
TGTGCCATCAGTGGGGCTAGCGAGAGTGAGCAGTTCTTC
>.|TRBJ2-3|13|TRBV7-9|.
CASSMTGADTQYF
TGTGCCAGCAGCATGACGGGAGCCGATACGCAGTATTTT
>.|TRBJ1-1|12|TRBV19|.
CASSLGYTEAFF
TGTGCCAGTAGCTTAGGGTACACTGAAGCTTTCTTT
>.|TRBJ2-2|13|TRBV11-2|few
CASSFVSTGELFF
TGTGCCAGCAGCTTCGTAAGCACCGGGGAGCTGTTTTTT
>TRBD1|TRBJ2-7|14|TRBV2|.
CASRIQGSGREQYF
TGTGCCAGCAGAATACAGGGGTCAGGCCGCGAGCAGTACTTC
>TRBD2|TRBJ2-5|17|TRBV7-9|.
CASSPGTSGSIQETQYF
TGTGCCAGCAGCCCAGGGACTAGCGGGAGCATTCAAGAGACCCAGTACTTC
>TRBD2|TRBJ2-7|12|TRBV28|.
CASSSGSYEQYF
TGTGCCAGCAGTAGCGGGAGTTACGAGCAGTACTTC
>TRBD1|TRBJ1-5|15|TRBV19|.
CASNPTGGSGQPQHF
TGTGCCAGTAACCCTACAGGGGGCTCAGGTCAGCCCCAGCATTTT
>TRBD2|TRBJ2-1|13|TRBV10-2|once
CATRTSGNYEQFF
TGCGCCACTCGGACTAGCGGGAATTATGAGCAGTTCTTC
>.|TRBJ2-7|16|TRBV9|.
CASSVLGGAAEYEQYF
TGTGCCAGCAGCGTCCTAGGAGGGGCAGCAGAATACGAGCAGTACTTC
>TRBD2|TRBJ2-7|15|TRBV27|.
CASSTSGVLKYEQYF
TGTGCCAGCAGTACTAGCGGAGTTCTCAAGTACGAGCAGTACTTC
>TRBD1|TRBJ1-5|14|TRBV28|.
CASRRGQGSRPQHF
TGTGCCAGCCGGAGGGGACAGGGAAGTAGGCCCCAGCATTTT
>TRBD1|TRBJ1-2|13|TRBV29-1|.
CSAGTGTDYGYTF
TGCAGCGCTGGGACAGGAACCGACTATGGCTACACCTTC
>TRBD1|TRBJ1-1|15|TRBV27|.
CASRAAGQGNTEAFF
TGTGCCAGCAGGGCCGCGGGACAGGGGAACACTGAAGCTTTCTTT
>.|TRBJ2-1|15|TRBV9|.
CASSVGGNLHNEQFF
TGTGCCAGCAGCGTAGGCGGAAACCTCCACAATGAGCAGTTCTTC
>.|TRBJ2-2|13|TRBV9|.
CASSRAHTGELFF
TGTGCCAGCAGCCGGGCCCACACCGGGGAGCTGTTTTTT
>.|TRBJ1-6|15|TRBV30|.
CAWSDHMITISPLHF
TGTGCCTGGAGTGACCACATGATCACAATTTCACCCCTCCACTTT
>.|TRBJ2-2|15|TRBV2|.
CASRQTGGNTGELFF
TGTGCCAGCAGGCAGACTGGCGGGAACACCGGGGAGCTGTTTTTT
>.|TRBJ2-7|15|TRBV7-3|.
CASSFRDGDTYEQYF
TGTGCCAGCAGCTTTAGAGACGGCGATACCTACGAGCAGTACTTC
>.|TRBJ1-2|13|TRBV28|.
CASGSVINYGYTF
TGTGCCAGCGGTTCAGTGATTAACTATGGCTACACCTTC
>.|TRBJ2-5|14|TRBV5-1|.
CASSLGRVLETQYF
TGCGCCAGCAGCTTGGGCAGGGTGTTGGAGACCCAGTACTTC
>TRBD2|TRBJ2-7|15|TRBV27|.
CASSQRETKNYEQYF
TGTGCCAGCAGCCAGCGGGAGACCAAAAATTACGAGCAGTACTTC
>.|TRBJ2-7|15|TRBV18|.
CASSPEKGFFYEQYF
TGTGCCAGCTCACCAGAGAAGGGATTTTTCTACGAGCAGTACTTC
>.|TRBJ2-1|14|TRBV19|.
CASMRGVDYNEQFF
TGTGCCAGTATGCGCGGAGTGGACTACAATGAGCAGTTCTTC
>.|TRBJ1-2|12|TRBV28|.
CASSSSNYGYTF
TGTGCCAGCAGTTCGTCGAACTATGGCTACACCTTC
>.|TRBJ2-5|15|TRBV28|.
CASSLWGQVGETQYF
TGTGCCAGCAGTTTATGGGGCCAGGTTGGAGAGACCCAGTACTTC
>.|TRBJ2-1|17|TRBV18|.
CASSPPSGRPSYNEQFF
TGTGCCAGCTCACCACCCAGCGGAAGACCCTCCTACAATGAGCAGTTCTTC
>.|TRBJ1-2|14|TRBV28|.
CASSQGPPSGGYTF
TGTGCCAGCAGTCAGGGACCGCCATCGGGAGGCTACACCTTC
>TRBD2|TRBJ2-7|16|TRBV28|once
CASSSGVAGGFYEQYF
TGTGCCAGCAGCTCAGGCGTAGCGGGAGGGTTCTACGAGCAGTACTTC
>.|TRBJ2-2|14|TRBV30|.
CAWQGEILAGELFF
TGTGCCTGGCAGGGCGAAATCCTGGCCGGGGAGCTGTTTTTT
>.|TRBJ2-7|16|TRBV23-1|.
CASSQSVKVIAYEQYF
TGCGCCAGCAGTCAATCCGTAAAGGTTATCGCCTACGAGCAGTACTTC
>.|TRBJ2-7|16|TRBV4-1|.
CASSQDWGEISYEQYF
TGCGCCAGCAGCCAAGATTGGGGGGAAATATCCTACGAGCAGTACTTC
>TRBD1|TRBJ2-7|15|TRBV28|.
CASTTGGAASYEQYF
TGTGCCAGCACTACAGGGGGCGCAGCGTCCTACGAGCAGTACTTC
>.|TRBJ2-7|14|TRBV4-1|once
CASSQAQGVYEQYF
TGCGCCAGCAGCCAAGCACAGGGTGTCTACGAGCAGTACTTC
>.|TRBJ1-3|17|TRBV21-1|once
CASRPRGGKTAGNTIYF
TGTGCCAGCAGGCCCAGAGGGGGGAAAACGGCTGGAAACACCATATATTTT
>TRBD2|TRBJ2-5|15|TRBV13|.
CASSEAGGPQETQYF
TGTGCCAGCAGCGAAGCGGGGGGACCACAAGAGACCCAGTACTTC
>.|TRBJ2-1|14|TRBV5-8|once
CASSLGRSYNEQFF
TGTGCCAGCAGCTTGGGGCGTTCCTACAATGAGCAGTTCTTC
>TRBD2|TRBJ2-1|15|TRBV19|.
CASSRVAGPYNEQFF
TGTGCCAGTAGTAGAGTAGCGGGACCCTACAATGAGCAGTTCTTC
>.|TRBJ2-5|16|TRBV14|.
CASSQDSLGKTETQYF
TGTGCCAGCAGCCAAGATTCACTTGGGAAGACGGAGACCCAGTACTTC
>.|TRBJ2-7|18|TRBV2|.
CASSEVRASGQRGDEQYF
TGTGCCAGCAGTGAAGTTCGGGCTAGCGGACAGAGGGGCGACGAGCAGTACTTC
>.|TRBJ2-7|11|TRBV6-5|.
CASGTGYEQYF
TGTGCCAGTGGGACGGGCTACGAGCAGTACTTC
>.|TRBJ2-3|14|TRBV18|.
CASSPVGLEDTQYF
TGTGCCAGCTCACCCGTCGGCTTGGAAGATACGCAGTATTTT
>.|TRBJ1-1|11|TRBV20-1|.
CSAKRDDEAFF
TGCAGTGCTAAAAGAGACGATGAAGCTTTCTTT
>TRBD1|TRBJ1-5|16|TRBV6-4|.
CASISWDREGNQPQHF
TGTGCCAGCATCTCTTGGGACAGGGAGGGCAATCAGCCCCAGCATTTT
>.|TRBJ2-7|12|TRBV10-3|.
CAISAWDTEQYF
TGTGCCATCAGTGCCTGGGACACCGAGCAGTACTTC
>.|TRBJ1-6|16|TRBV18|.
CASSRNSLIYNSPLHF
TGTGCCAGCTCACGGAACAGCCTGATCTATAATTCACCCCTCCACTTT
>.|TRBJ2-2|14|TRBV6-4|.
CASSALQEAGELFF
TGTGCCAGCAGTGCCTTACAGGAGGCCGGGGAGCTGTTTTTT
>.|TRBJ1-2|15|TRBV9|.
CASSVAGLPNYGYTF
TGTGCCAGCAGCGTAGCGGGTCTACCTAACTATGGCTACACCTTC
>.|TRBJ1-2|12|TRBV6-1|.
CASVGRNYGYTF
TGTGCCAGCGTAGGCCGCAACTATGGCTACACCTTC
>TRBD1|TRBJ1-1|15|TRBV18|.
CASSPTTGVNTEAFF
TGTGCCAGCTCACCGACGACAGGGGTAAACACTGAAGCTTTCTTT
>TRBD1|TRBJ1-6|15|TRBV11-2|.
CASSRRTGDNSPLHF
TGTGCCAGCAGCCGGCGGACAGGGGATAATTCACCCCTCCACTTT
>TRBD2|TRBJ2-2|18|TRBV18|.
CASSPTTLAGGWAGELFF
TGTGCCAGCTCACCAACAACGCTAGCGGGAGGATGGGCCGGGGAGCTGTTTTTT
>TRBD2|TRBJ2-1|15|TRBV7-3|.
CASSSKGLAGDEQFF
TGTGCCAGCAGCTCCAAGGGACTAGCGGGAGATGAGCAGTTCTTC